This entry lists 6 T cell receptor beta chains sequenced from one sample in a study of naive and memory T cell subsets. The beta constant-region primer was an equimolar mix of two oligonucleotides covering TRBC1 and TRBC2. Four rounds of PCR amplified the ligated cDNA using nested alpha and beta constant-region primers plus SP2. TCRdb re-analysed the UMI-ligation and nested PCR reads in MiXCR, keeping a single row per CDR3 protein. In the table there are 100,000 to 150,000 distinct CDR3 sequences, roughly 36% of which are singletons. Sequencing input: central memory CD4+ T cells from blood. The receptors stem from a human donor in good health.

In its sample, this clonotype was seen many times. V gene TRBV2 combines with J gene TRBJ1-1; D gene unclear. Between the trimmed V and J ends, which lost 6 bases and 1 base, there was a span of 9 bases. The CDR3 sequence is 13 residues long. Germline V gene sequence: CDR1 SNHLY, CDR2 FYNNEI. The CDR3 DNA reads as TGTGCCAGCAGCTCTAACAGGAACACTGAAGCTTTCTTT. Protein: CASSSNRNTEAFF.

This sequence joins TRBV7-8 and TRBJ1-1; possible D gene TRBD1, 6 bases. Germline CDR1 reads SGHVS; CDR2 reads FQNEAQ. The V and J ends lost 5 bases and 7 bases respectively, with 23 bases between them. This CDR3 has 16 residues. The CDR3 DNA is TGTGCCAGCAGCCCCCCCTCCGGGACACTTACCCGTGAAGCTTTCTTT. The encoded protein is CASSPPSGTLTREAFF.

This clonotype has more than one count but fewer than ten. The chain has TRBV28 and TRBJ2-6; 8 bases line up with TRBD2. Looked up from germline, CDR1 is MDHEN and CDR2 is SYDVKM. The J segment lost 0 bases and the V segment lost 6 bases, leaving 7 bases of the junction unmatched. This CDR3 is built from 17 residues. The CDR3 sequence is CASRGWGTSSGANVLTF. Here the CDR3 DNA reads TGTGCCAGCAGGGGGTGGGGGACTAGCTCTGGGGCCAACGTCCTGACTTTC. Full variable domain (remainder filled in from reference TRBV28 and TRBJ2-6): DVKVTQSSRYLVKRTGEKVFLECVQDMDHENMFWYRQDPGLGLRLIYFSYDVKMKEKGDIPEGYSVSREKKERFSLILESASTNQTSMYLCASRGWGTSSGANVLTFGAGSRLTVL.

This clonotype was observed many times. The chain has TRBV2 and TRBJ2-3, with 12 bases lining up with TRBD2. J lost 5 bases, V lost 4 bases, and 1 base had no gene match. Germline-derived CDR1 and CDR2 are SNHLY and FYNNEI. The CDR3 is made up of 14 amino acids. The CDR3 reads CASSGTSGKDTQYF. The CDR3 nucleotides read TGTGCCAGCAGTGGGACTAGCGGGAAAGATACGCAGTATTTT.

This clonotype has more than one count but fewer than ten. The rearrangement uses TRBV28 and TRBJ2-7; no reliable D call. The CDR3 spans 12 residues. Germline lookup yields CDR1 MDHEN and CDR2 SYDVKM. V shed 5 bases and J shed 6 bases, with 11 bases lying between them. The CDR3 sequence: CASSLLRREQYF. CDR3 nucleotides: TGTGCCAGCAGTCTCCTCCGTCGCGAGCAGTACTTC.

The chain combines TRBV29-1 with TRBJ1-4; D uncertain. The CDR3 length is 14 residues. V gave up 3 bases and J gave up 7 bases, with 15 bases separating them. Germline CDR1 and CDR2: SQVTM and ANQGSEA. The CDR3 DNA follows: TGCAGCGTTGATGAGCGCGGGAGAGGTGAAAAACTGTTTTTT. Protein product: CSVDERGRGEKLFF.